The following is a TCR beta chain sequence with its context. There are a few counts of this clone. Its antigen target is currently unknown. Within one base of it there is no much larger clone, and no base qualities were kept. The trial excluded patients who had a history of autoimmune disease or were on systemic immunosuppression. Peripheral blood for TCR sequencing was collected from all dose cohorts at baseline, on cycle 4 day 1, and on cycle 7 day 1. Samples were obtained from an open-label, multicenter, first-in-human phase I dose-escalation trial of ivuxolimab. The trial enrolled adults with locally advanced or metastatic head and neck squamous cell, hepatocellular, melanoma or renal cell carcinoma. CD4+ and CD8+ T cells were sorted separately from peripheral blood before TCR sequencing. Genomic DNA was isolated from the sorted cells so that the TCRbeta CDR3 region could be sequenced. TCRbeta CDR3 regions were sequenced using the immunoSEQ Assay. The immuneACCESS repertoire file appears here via TCRdb, limited to in-frame rearrangements. These files lack a portion of the clones; in checked studies, under half of the deficit traces to unresolved V genes, and the cause of the others is not known. This sample holds 70,000 to 95,000 clones; approximately 91% were observed only once. The ten largest make up around 0.71% of the sample.

The CDR3 numbers 12 residues from cysteine through phenylalanine. Here the CDR3 DNA is all that survives: 36 bases in frame from base 1. The junction shows trimming of 3 bases on V and 9 bases on J, plus 6 bases between the germline ends. CDR1 LNHDA and CDR2 SQIVND were looked up in the germline V gene (reference sequence). The data derive from a study of OX40 agonist ivuxolimab in advanced cancers. Regarding the study in general: Ivuxolimab, which targeted the costimulatory receptor OX40 (CD134), was an agonistic, fully human IgG2 monoclonal antibody. Intravenous ivuxolimab was administered to patients every 2 weeks at six dose levels: 0.01, 0.1, 0.3, 1.5, 3 and 10 mg/kg. Among the 52 dose-escalation patients, about 20 had hepatocellular carcinoma, 15 or so melanoma, 9 renal cell carcinoma and 9 head and neck cancer. The dose-escalation cohort was approximately 83% male with a mean age of about 60 years, ranging from roughly 23 to 80. Patients were allowed to have had prior anti-PD-1, anti-PD-L1 or anti-CTLA-4 therapy, and roughly 40% of the dose-escalation patients had previously received checkpoint inhibitors. Partial responses occurred in three dose-escalation patients: two with cutaneous melanoma and one with hepatocellular carcinoma. The point of sequencing TCRbeta in the periphery was to test whether ivuxolimab changed TCR sequence diversity and drove clonal T-cell expansion. The paper reports the monotherapy dose-escalation portion (N of about 50 patients) of the phase I ivuxolimab trial. General findings and caveats noted by the study authors: At doses of 0.1 to 3.0 mg/kg, clonal expansion of both CD4+ and CD8+ T cells in blood was seen between baseline and week 6. Partial responders in the 0.1-3.0 mg/kg groups had among the lowest normalized peripheral clonal expansion, especially among CD8+ T cells. Which antigens the clonally expanded peripheral T cells were specific for was not determined. Low levels of normalized T-cell clonal expansion were also seen in some patients who did not respond. After ivuxolimab, more expanded clones were found on average in CD8+ T cells than in CD4+ T cells.

The chain was built from TRBV19 and TRBJ1-6; no D segment can be confidently identified. The sequencing used CD4+ or CD8+ T cells sorted from blood, collected in a trial of the OX40 agonist ivuxolimab. The clonotype comes from an adult with an advanced solid tumor such as melanoma, head and neck, liver or kidney cancer. The CDR3 here reads CASSIDVSPLHF. The DNA reads TGTGCCAGTAGTATCGACGTTTCACCCCTCCACTTT. With the rest looked up from the reference TRBV19 and TRBJ1-6 genes rather than sequenced, the full variable domain is DGGITQSPKYLFRKEGQNVTLSCEQNLNHDAMYWYRQDPGQGLRLIYYSQIVNDFQKGDIAEGYSVSREKKESFPLTVTSAQKNPTAFYLCASSIDVSPLHFGNGTRLTVT.